This T cell receptor beta chain was obtained from a study of blood T cell repertoires in COVID-19. As for the study in general: The United States, Italy and Spain supplied acute and convalescent COVID-19 samples. From T cells, B-cell-depleted T cells, or PBMCs came the material, which was cDNA or gDNA.

Trimming shortened V by 4 bases and J by 2 bases, and 15 bases separated the two germline ends. The germline gives CDR1 WNHNN, CDR2 SYGVQD (reference sequence). The CDR3 consists of 16 residues. How the authors handled the data: It was from reference gene primer amplification that nucleated cell counts were estimated. Assay: immunoSEQ multiplex PCR; the TCRdb copy retains only in-frame clones and omits some. V and J calls and clone size come straight from that table; D and trimming were deduced from the DNA. The data contain approximately 100,000 clones, approximately 70% of them singletons. This chain connects TRBV10-1 to TRBJ2-1; D is possibly TRBD1 (6 bases). This clonotype was obtained from a man at least 80 years old with acute or convalescent COVID-19. Material for sequencing was peripheral blood. CDR3 in amino acids: CASSGLNRDTYNEQFF. The DNA for the CDR3 is TGCGCCAGCAGTGGGCTCAACCGGGACACCTACAATGAGCAGTTCTTC.